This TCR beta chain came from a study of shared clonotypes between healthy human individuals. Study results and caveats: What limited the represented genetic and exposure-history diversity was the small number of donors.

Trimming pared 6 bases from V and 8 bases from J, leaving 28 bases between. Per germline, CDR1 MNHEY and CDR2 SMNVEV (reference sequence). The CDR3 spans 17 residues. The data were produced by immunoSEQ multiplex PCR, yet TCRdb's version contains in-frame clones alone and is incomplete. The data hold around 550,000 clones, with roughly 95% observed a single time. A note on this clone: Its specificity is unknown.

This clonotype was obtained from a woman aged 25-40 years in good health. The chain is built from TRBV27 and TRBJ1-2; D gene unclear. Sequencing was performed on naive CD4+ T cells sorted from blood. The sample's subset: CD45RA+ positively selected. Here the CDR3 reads CASSPLAVGGTLRGYTF. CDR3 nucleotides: TGTGCCAGCAGCCCGCTAGCGGTGGGAGGAACCCTAAGGGGCTACACCTTC.